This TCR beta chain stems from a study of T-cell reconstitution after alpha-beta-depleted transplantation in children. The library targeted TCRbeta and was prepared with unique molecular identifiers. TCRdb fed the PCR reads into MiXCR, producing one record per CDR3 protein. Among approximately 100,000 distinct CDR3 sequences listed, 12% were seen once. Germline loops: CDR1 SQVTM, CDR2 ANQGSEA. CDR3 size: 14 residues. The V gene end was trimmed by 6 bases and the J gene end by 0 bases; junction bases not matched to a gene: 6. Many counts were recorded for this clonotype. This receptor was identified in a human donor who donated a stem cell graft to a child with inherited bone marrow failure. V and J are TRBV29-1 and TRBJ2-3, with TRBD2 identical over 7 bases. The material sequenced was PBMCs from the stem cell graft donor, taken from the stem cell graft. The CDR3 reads CSVQTSSSTDTQYF. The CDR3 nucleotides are TGCAGCGTCCAGACTAGCTCTAGCACAGATACGCAGTATTTT.